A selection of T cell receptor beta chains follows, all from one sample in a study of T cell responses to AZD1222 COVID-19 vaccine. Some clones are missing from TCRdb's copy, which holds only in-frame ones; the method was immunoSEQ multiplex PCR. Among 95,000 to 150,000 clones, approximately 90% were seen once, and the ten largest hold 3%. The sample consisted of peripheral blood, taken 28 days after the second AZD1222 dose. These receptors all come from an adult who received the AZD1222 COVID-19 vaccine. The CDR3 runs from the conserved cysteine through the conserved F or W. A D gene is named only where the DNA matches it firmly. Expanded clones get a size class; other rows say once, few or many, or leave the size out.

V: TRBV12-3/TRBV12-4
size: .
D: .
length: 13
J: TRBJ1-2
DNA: TGTGCCAGCACCGAAACAGGGTCCTATGGCTACACCTTC
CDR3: CASTETGSYGYTF

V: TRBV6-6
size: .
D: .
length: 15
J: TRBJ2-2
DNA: TGTGCCAGCAGAGAGACCGCCACGAACACCGGGGAGCTGTTTTTT
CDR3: CASRETATNTGELFF

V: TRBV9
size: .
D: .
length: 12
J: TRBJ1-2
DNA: TGTGCCAGCAGGAACGTTAACTATGGCTACACCTTC
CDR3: CASRNVNYGYTF

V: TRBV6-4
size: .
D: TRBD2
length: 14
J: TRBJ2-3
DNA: TGTGCCAGCAGCCTTAGCGGGGGGGCAGATACGCAGTATTTT
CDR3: CASSLSGGADTQYF

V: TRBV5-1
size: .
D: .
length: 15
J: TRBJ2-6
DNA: TGCGCCAGCAGCTTGAGAACAGCAGGGGCCAACGTCCTGACTTTC
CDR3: CASSLRTAGANVLTF

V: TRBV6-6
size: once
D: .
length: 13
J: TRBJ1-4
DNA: TGTGCCAGCAGTTACAGGGTTGGTGAAAAACTGTTTTTT
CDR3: CASSYRVGEKLFF

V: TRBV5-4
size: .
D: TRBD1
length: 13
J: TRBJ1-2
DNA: TGTGCCAGCAGCTCGATATCAGGGGGGGGCTACACCTTC
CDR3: CASSSISGGGYTF

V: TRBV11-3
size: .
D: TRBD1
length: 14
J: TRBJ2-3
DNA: TGTGCCAGCAGCCCCGGACAGGACACAGATACGCAGTATTTT
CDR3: CASSPGQDTDTQYF

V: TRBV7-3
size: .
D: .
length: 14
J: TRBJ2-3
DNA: TGTGCCAGCAGCCCGGGTGGAGGCACAGATACGCAGTATTTT
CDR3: CASSPGGGTDTQYF

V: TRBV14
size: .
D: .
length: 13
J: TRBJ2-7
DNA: TGTGCCAGCAGCCTCCGGGACGGCTACGAGCAGTACTTC
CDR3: CASSLRDGYEQYF

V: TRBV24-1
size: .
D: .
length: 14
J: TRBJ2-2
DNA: TGTGCCACCAGTGCCCTGTGGGGGACCGGGGAGCTGTTTTTT
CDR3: CATSALWGTGELFF

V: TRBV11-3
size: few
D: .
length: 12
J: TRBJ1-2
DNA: TGTGCCAGCAGCTTAGGGTACTATGGCTACACCTTC
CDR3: CASSLGYYGYTF

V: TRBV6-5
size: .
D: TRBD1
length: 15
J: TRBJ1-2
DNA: TGTGCCAGCAGTGACTCCGGGACAGGGGGTAATGGCTACACCTTC
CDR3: CASSDSGTGGNGYTF

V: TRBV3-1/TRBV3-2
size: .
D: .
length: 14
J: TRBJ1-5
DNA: TGTGCCAGCAGCCATTCACGGCTGAATCAGCCCCAGCATTTT
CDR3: CASSHSRLNQPQHF

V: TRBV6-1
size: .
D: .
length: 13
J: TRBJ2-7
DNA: TGTGCCAGCAGTGAACGGGACATCAATGAGCAGTACTTC
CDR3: CASSERDINEQYF

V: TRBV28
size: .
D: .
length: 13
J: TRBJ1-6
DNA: TGTGCCAGCAGTCCTCCCCTGGGTTCACCCCTCCACTTT
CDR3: CASSPPLGSPLHF

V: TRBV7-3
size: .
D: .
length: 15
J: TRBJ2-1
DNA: TGTGCCAGCAGCTTAGATAGCCGGTCCGGGGAGGAGCAGTTCTTC
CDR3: CASSLDSRSGEEQFF

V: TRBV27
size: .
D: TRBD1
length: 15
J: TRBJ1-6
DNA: TGTGCCAGCAGTTTATCGGGGACAGGGAGGGTACCCCTCCACTTT
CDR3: CASSLSGTGRVPLHF

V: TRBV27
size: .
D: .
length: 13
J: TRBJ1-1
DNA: TGTGCCAGCAGTTTTACCCAGAACACTGAAGCTTTCTTT
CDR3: CASSFTQNTEAFF

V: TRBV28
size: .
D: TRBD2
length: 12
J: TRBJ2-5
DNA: TGTGCCAGCAGTTTATTAGGCGGGGGGCCCTACTTC
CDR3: CASSLLGGGPYF

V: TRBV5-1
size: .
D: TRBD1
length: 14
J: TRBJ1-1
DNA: TGCGCCAGCAGCTTGTGGACAGGGAACACTGAAGCTTTCTTT
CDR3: CASSLWTGNTEAFF

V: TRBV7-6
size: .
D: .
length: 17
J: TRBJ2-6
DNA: TGTGCCAGCAGCTTAAGCGCGGTGACCTCTGGGGCCAACGTCCTGACTTTC
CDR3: CASSLSAVTSGANVLTF

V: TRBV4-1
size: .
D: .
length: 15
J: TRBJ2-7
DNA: TGCGCCAGCAGCCAAGTGGGGGCACTCGGCTACGAGCAGTACTTC
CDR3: CASSQVGALGYEQYF

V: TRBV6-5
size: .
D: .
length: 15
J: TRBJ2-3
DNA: TGTGCCAGCAGTCACAGGGGACTAGAGACAGATACGCAGTATTTT
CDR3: CASSHRGLETDTQYF

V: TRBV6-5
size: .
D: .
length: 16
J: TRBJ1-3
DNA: TGTGCCAGCAGTTACCGAGGACCTTTCTCTGGAAACACCATATATTTT
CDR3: CASSYRGPFSGNTIYF

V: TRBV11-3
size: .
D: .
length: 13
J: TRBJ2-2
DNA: TGTGCCAGCAGCCTAATACGGACCGGGGAGCTGTTTTTT
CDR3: CASSLIRTGELFF

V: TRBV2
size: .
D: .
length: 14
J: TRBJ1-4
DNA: TGTGCCAGCAGGCCAAGCTCAACTAATGAAAAACTGTTTTTT
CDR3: CASRPSSTNEKLFF

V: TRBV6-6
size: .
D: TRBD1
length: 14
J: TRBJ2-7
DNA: TGTGCCAGCAGTAAACAGGGGGCGTATATCGAGCAGTACTTC
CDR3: CASSKQGAYIEQYF

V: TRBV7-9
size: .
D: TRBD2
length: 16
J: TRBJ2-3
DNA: TGTGCCAGCAGCTTAGGATTAGCGGGGAACACAGATACGCAGTATTTT
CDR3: CASSLGLAGNTDTQYF

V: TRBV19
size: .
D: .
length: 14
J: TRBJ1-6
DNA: TGTGCCAGTAGCGCTGACCGGGCCGGGGGGCCCCTCCACTTT
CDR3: CASSADRAGGPLHF

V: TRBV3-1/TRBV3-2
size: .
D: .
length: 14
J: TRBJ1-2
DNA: TGTGCCAGCAGCCAAGAATGGGGGATCGGTGGCTACACCTTC
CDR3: CASSQEWGIGGYTF

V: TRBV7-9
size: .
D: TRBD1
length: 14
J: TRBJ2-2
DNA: TGTGCCAGCAGCTTCACGACAGGGGCCGGGGAGCTGTTTTTT
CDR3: CASSFTTGAGELFF

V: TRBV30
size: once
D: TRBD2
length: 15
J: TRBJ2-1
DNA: TGTGCCTGGAGGGGTCGGGGGGGCCCCTACAATGAGCAGTTCTTC
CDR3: CAWRGRGGPYNEQFF

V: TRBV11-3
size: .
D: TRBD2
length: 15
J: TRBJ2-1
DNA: TGTGCCAGCAGCGTAATCGGGGGGGCTTTCAATGAGCAGTTCTTC
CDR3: CASSVIGGAFNEQFF

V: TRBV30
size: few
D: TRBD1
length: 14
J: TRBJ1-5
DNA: TGTGCCTGGAGTAGTGAGACAGGGAGTCAGCCCCAGCATTTT
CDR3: CAWSSETGSQPQHF

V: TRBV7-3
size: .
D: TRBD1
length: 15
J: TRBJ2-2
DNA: TGTGCCAGCAGCTTAAGACAGGGAAGCACCGGGGAGCTGTTTTTT
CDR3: CASSLRQGSTGELFF

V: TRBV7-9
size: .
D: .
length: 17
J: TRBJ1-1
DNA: TGTGCCAGCAGCCAAGCGGCCATAAGTACCATGAACACTGAAGCTTTCTTT
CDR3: CASSQAAISTMNTEAFF

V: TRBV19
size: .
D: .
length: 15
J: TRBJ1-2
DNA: TGTGCCAGTAGTCTCCAAGGGGGGGACACCACTGGCTACACCTTC
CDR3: CASSLQGGDTTGYTF

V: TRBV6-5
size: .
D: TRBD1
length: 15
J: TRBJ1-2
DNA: TGTGCCAGCAGTTCCGTCGGGACAGGGAACTATGGCTACACCTTC
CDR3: CASSSVGTGNYGYTF

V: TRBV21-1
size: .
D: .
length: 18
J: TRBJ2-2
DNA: TGTGCCAGCAGCAAAGCGCGTGGGACAGGGAAGATGACCGGGGAGCTGTTTTTT
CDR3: CASSKARGTGKMTGELFF